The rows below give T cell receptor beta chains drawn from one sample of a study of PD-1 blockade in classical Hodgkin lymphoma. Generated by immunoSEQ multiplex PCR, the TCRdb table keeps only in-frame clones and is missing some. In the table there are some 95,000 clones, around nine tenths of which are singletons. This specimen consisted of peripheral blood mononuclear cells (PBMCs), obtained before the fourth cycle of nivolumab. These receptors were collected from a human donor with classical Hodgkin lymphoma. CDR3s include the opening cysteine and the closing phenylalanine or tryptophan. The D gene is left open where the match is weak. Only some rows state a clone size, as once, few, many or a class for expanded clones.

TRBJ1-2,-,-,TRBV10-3,TGTGCCATCAGCCCCGGGGCAGAATCTGGCTACACCTTC,CAISPGAESGYTF
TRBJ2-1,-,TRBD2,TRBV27,TGTGCCAGCTCCCCTATAGCGGGGGGGCCTGGTGAGCAGTTCTTC,CASSPIAGGPGEQFF
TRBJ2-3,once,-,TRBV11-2,TGTGCCAGCAGCCCACCGGAAAGGGTAGTCTCAGATACGCAGTATTTT,CASSPPERVVSDTQYF
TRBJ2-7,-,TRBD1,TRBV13,TGTGCCAGCAGCCCCCGACAGGGTTACGAGCAGTACTTC,CASSPRQGYEQYF
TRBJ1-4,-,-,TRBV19,TGTGCCAGTAGTATAGGAATCGGGGGACCAACTAATGAAAAACTGTTTTTT,CASSIGIGGPTNEKLFF
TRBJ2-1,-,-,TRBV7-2,TGTGCCAGCAGCCCCGGAGAGTCCTACAATGAGCAGTTCTTC,CASSPGESYNEQFF
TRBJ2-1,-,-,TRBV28,TGTGCCAGCAGTCTAGCGGACAGTTCCTACAATGAGCAGTTCTTC,CASSLADSSYNEQFF
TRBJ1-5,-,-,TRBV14,TGTGCCAGCAGCCCGACGGGGCAGGGGCGTCAGCCCCAGCATTTT,CASSPTGQGRQPQHF
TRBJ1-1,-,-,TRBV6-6,TGTGCCAGCAGTCCCTTGATGAACACTGAAGCTTTCTTT,CASSPLMNTEAFF
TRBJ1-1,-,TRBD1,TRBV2,TGTGCCAGCAGAGGGACAGGGGGAACTGAAGCTTTCTTT,CASRGTGGTEAFF
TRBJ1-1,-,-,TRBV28,TGTGCCAGTTGTTGTGAAGCTTTCTTT,CASCCEAFF
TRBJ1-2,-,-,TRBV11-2,TGTGCCAGCAGCCCCGCCGGCGGAGGCTATGGCTACACCTTC,CASSPAGGGYGYTF
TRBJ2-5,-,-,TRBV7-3,TGTGCCAGCAGCTTAAGTAGTGCGGGGCCTCAAGAGACCCAGTACTTC,CASSLSSAGPQETQYF
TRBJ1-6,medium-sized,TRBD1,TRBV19,TGTGCCAGTTCTGAGACAGGGGGCATTAATTCACCCCTCCACTTT,CASSETGGINSPLHF
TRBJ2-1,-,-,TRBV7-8,TGTGCCAGCAGCCCCCGGGACTGTTGCTCCTACAATGAGCAGTTCTTC,CASSPRDCCSYNEQFF
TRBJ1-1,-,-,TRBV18,TGTGCCAGCTCACTAGAAACGGTTCCGAACACTGAAGCTTTCTTT,CASSLETVPNTEAFF
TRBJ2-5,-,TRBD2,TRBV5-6,TGTGCCAGCAGCCTACCTAGCGGGGGACGAGAGACCCAGTACTTC,CASSLPSGGRETQYF
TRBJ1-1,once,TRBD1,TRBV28,TGTGCCAGCAGTTTCACAGGGGGCTACACTGAAGCTTTCTTT,CASSFTGGYTEAFF
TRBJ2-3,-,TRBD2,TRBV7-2,TGTGCCAGCATCAAGGGCGGGGGGGTCACAGATACGCAGTATTTT,CASIKGGGVTDTQYF
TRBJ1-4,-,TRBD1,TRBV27,TGTGCCAGCGCCAAGGGGGCCATTTTTGTAAGAGATGAAAAACTGTTTTTT,CASAKGAIFVRDEKLFF
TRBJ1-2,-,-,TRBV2,TGTGCCAGCAGGGTAGCGGGGAGCGGCTACACCTTC,CASRVAGSGYTF
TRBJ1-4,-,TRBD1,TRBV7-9,TGTGCCAGCAGCTCCCAGGGGGGGGACGGTGAAAAACTGTTTTTT,CASSSQGGDGEKLFF
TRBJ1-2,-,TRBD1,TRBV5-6,TGTGCCAGCAGCTTCTCGACAGGGTGGGGCTACACCTTC,CASSFSTGWGYTF
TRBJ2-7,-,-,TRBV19,TGTGCCAGTAGTACCAACCCCGGGGCAAAACCGTACTTC,CASSTNPGAKPYF
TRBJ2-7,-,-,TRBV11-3,TGTGCCAGCAGCTTAAGTTCCGGGAGCTACGAGCAGTACTTC,CASSLSSGSYEQYF
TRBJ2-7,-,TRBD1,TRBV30,TGTGCCTGGACCGGGACAGGGTTACCCTACGAGCAGTACTTC,CAWTGTGLPYEQYF
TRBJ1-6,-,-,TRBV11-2,TGTGCCAGCAGTCCGGGCCGGATGGAGGGCCTCCACTTT,CASSPGRMEGLHF
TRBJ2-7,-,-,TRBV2,TGTGCCAGCAGTGGGAGGCTCGCCTACGAGCAGTACTTC,CASSGRLAYEQYF
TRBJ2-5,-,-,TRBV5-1,TGCGCCAGCAGCTTGGGGGGGGCCTCAGGAGAGACCCAGTACTTC,CASSLGGASGETQYF
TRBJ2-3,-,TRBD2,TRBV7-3,TGTGCCAGCAGCTTACAAGCGGGGGACACAGATACGCAGTATTTT,CASSLQAGDTDTQYF
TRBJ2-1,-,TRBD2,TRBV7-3,TGTGCCAGCAGCTTATCCGGGGGGGTCTCGAATGAGCAGTTCTTC,CASSLSGGVSNEQFF
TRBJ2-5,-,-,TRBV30,TGTGCCTGGAGTGGAGGGGCTAAGTACTTC,CAWSGGAKYF
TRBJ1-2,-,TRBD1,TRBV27,TGTGCCAGCAGTCATCCCGACAGGGGAAACTATGGCTACACCTTC,CASSHPDRGNYGYTF
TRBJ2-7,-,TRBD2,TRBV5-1,TGCGCCAGCAGCTTGATCAGGGAGGGCTACGAGCAGTACTTC,CASSLIREGYEQYF
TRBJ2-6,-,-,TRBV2,TGTGCCAGCAGTGAAGCGCTGGTCTCTGGGGCCAACGTCCTGACTTTC,CASSEALVSGANVLTF
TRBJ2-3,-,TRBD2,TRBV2,TGTGCCAGCAGCCCACGGGCTAGCGGGGGGTTAGATACGCAGTATTTT,CASSPRASGGLDTQYF
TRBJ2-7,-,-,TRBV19,TGTGCCAGTAGTAGCGACAGTTATAGCTCCTACGAGCAGTACTTC,CASSSDSYSSYEQYF
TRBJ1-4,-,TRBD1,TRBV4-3,TGCGCCAGCAGCCAAGGGGTGACGGGACAGGGTAATGAAAAACTGTTTTTT,CASSQGVTGQGNEKLFF
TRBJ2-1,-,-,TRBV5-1,TGCGCCAGCAGCTTGGCACAGCTTATTGTCCATGAGCAGTTCTTC,CASSLAQLIVHEQFF
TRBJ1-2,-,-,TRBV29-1,TGCAGCGTTGGCGCGGGTCAGGAGTATGGCTACACCTTC,CSVGAGQEYGYTF
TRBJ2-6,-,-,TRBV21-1,TGTGCCAGCAGCACCCCCCCAGGAGCGGGGGGAGGTAGTGGGGCCAACGTCCTGACTTTC,CASSTPPGAGGGSGANVLTF
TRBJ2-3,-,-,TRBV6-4,TGTGCCATCGCCGGACAAGGTACGCAGTATTTT,CAIAGQGTQYF
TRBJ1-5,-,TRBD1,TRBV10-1,TGCGCCAGCAGTTACAGGGGGGAGCGACATCAGCCCCAGCATTTT,CASSYRGERHQPQHF
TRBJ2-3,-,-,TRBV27,TGTGCCAGCCAGTTTACTTACGGCCTTTCCCGGGTGGCGCAGTATTTT,CASQFTYGLSRVAQYF
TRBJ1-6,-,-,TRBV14,TGTGCCAGCAGCCAAGAGGCAGGGGTGTTTAATTCACCCCTCCACTTT,CASSQEAGVFNSPLHF
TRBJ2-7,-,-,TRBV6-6,TGTGCCAGCAGGGGGGGGCTCCAAGGCGAGCAGTACTTC,CASRGGLQGEQYF
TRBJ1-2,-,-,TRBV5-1,TGCGCCAGCAGCTTGGGTGGAGGTTCTAACTATGGCTACACCTTC,CASSLGGGSNYGYTF
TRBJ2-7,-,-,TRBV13,TGTGCCAGCAGCTTGAGGATTTACGAGCAGTACTTC,CASSLRIYEQYF
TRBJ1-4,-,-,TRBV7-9,TGTGCCACCCCACCCGAGCACGGTAATGAAAAACTGTTTTTT,CATPPEHGNEKLFF
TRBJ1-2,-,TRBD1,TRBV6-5,TGTGCCAGCACCCGACAGGGGGCCAAGGGCTACACCTTC,CASTRQGAKGYTF